This is a list of T cell receptor beta chains from one sample in a study of cytomegalovirus exposure and HLA in healthy donors. Assay: immunoSEQ multiplex PCR; the TCRdb copy retains only in-frame clones and omits some. The top ten clones hold over 3% of a sample with some 130,000 clones, over 70% of them seen once. The sequencing sample was made of PBMCs. The receptors here all came from a man in his forties in good health and CMV-seronegative. Each CDR3 is given with its conserved first and last residue.

cdr3_aa: CASRGTYTGELFF; v_call: TRBV2
cdr3_aa: CASGLRLGVTGELFF; v_call: TRBV28
cdr3_aa: CAWSLSQAFPFF; v_call: TRBV30
cdr3_aa: CASIGTMNTEAFF; v_call: TRBV2
cdr3_aa: CASSLGQGLDYGYTF; v_call: TRBV7-6
cdr3_aa: CASSRSGRAGGPAYEQYF; v_call: TRBV5-4
cdr3_aa: CASRKGLAGARGNEQYF; v_call: TRBV19
cdr3_aa: CSVAQGQDVYGYTF; v_call: TRBV29-1
cdr3_aa: CASSVGGETQYF; v_call: TRBV9
cdr3_aa: CASSLAGGGGYTF; v_call: TRBV5-1
cdr3_aa: CASSLDRQGENYGYTF; v_call: TRBV7-9
cdr3_aa: CASSGGQDLSYEQYF; v_call: TRBV18
cdr3_aa: CASKGQGGEQYF; v_call: TRBV6-5
cdr3_aa: CASSFAIFGGPNTGELFF; v_call: TRBV11-3
cdr3_aa: CASSLDRVVDEKLFF; v_call: TRBV7-9
cdr3_aa: CASSRGQGQGGYTF; v_call: TRBV5-4
cdr3_aa: CASSLQGDTEAFF; v_call: TRBV7-3
cdr3_aa: CASSPMVLHNGYTF; v_call: TRBV18
cdr3_aa: CAWSVIQGGTEAFF; v_call: TRBV30
cdr3_aa: CASSLEYTSADTQYF; v_call: TRBV7-9
cdr3_aa: CARSLDCGGGTEAFF; v_call: TRBV5-3
cdr3_aa: CASSPVVTSGNYEQYF; v_call: TRBV7-2
cdr3_aa: CASSLGQGGSYEQYF; v_call: TRBV7-2
cdr3_aa: CASIGTARVYSNQPQHF; v_call: TRBV28
cdr3_aa: CSALLRQGSDEQFF; v_call: TRBV29-1
cdr3_aa: CASSPGLAGSEQYF; v_call: TRBV7-2
cdr3_aa: CASSLQVHRGDQPQHF; v_call: TRBV5-5
cdr3_aa: CAWILGGGEQYF; v_call: TRBV30
cdr3_aa: CASRDSRGNIQYF; v_call: TRBV27
cdr3_aa: CASSQVSGPNGYTF; v_call: TRBV14